These T cell receptor beta chains were read from a single sample in a study of T cell changes during pregnancy in multiple sclerosis. Data came from immunoSEQ multiplex PCR; TCRdb stores just in-frame clones and leaves some out. The data contain under 50,000 clones, approximately 89% of them singletons. The specimen comprised CD4+ T cells from peripheral blood mononuclear cells, sampled in the second trimester of pregnancy. The receptors come from a female donor in good health, enrolled as a control in a pregnancy study. The CDR3 runs from the conserved cysteine through the conserved F or W. D genes are given only for firm matches. For some rows the clone size is stated as once, few or many, or as a class when expanded; others skip it.

NA	TRBJ1-5	NA	TRBV5-5	CASSYTLDGNQPQHF	TGTGCCAGCAGCTATACCCTAGACGGCAATCAGCCCCAGCATTTT
NA	TRBJ2-4	TRBD2	TRBV7-2	CASSLAPPVAGGGIQYF	TGTGCCAGCAGCTTAGCCCCTCCTGTAGCGGGGGGGGGCATTCAGTACTTC
NA	TRBJ2-2	NA	TRBV6-1	CASRELPAGLEVLFF	TGTGCCAGCCGGGAGTTGCCGGCCGGGTTGGAGGTGCTGTTTTTT
NA	TRBJ2-7	NA	TRBV4-2	CASSQARGERYEQYF	TGTGCCAGCAGCCAAGCCCGGGGAGAAAGATACGAGCAGTACTTC
NA	TRBJ2-3	NA	TRBV7-2	CASSTSDSSKNF	TGTGCCAGCAGCACCTCAGACTCCAGCAAGAATTTT
NA	TRBJ1-2	TRBD1	TRBV27	CASSSRQGSNYGYTF	TGTGCCAGCAGTTCGCGACAGGGATCTAACTATGGCTACACCTTC
NA	TRBJ1-2	TRBD1	TRBV4-2	CASSQDYFGQGWYGYTF	TGTGCCAGCAGCCAAGATTACTTTGGACAGGGGTGGTATGGCTACACCTTC
NA	TRBJ2-7	NA	TRBV19	CASSIAGGDSYEQYF	TGTGCCAGTAGTATAGCGGGCGGGGACTCCTACGAGCAGTACTTC
NA	TRBJ1-6	TRBD1	TRBV11-2	CASSLRDSGNSPLHF	TGTGCCAGCAGCCTAAGGGACAGCGGCAATTCACCCCTCCACTTT
NA	TRBJ1-2	TRBD1	TRBV7-2	CASSKRTGGDYGYTF	TGTGCCAGCAGCAAACGAACAGGGGGCGACTATGGCTACACCTTC
NA	TRBJ2-3	TRBD1	TRBV28	CASSTSGTGADTQYF	TGTGCCAGCAGCACCTCCGGGACAGGGGCAGATACGCAGTATTTT
NA	TRBJ2-2	TRBD1	TRBV7-9	CAGGQGARELFF	TGTGCCGGCGGACAGGGGGCGAGGGAGCTGTTTTTT
NA	TRBJ1-1	TRBD1	TRBV20-1	CSAGTGGNAFF	TGCAGTGCTGGGACAGGGGGGAACGCTTTCTTT
NA	TRBJ1-2	NA	TRBV6-4	CASSDPPGNLGYTF	TGTGCCAGCAGTGACCCCCCGGGGAATTTGGGCTACACCTTC
NA	TRBJ1-2	TRBD1	TRBV10-3	CASQGVGGRIYGYTF	TGTGCCTCCCAGGGGGTTGGAGGCAGAATCTATGGCTACACCTTC
NA	TRBJ1-6	NA	TRBV5-6	CASSAAGANSPLHF	TGTGCCAGCAGCGCTGCGGGGGCAAATTCACCCCTCCACTTT
NA	TRBJ2-3	TRBD1	TRBV14	CASSSPPGTGSTDTQYF	TGTGCCAGCAGCAGCCCACCCGGGACAGGGAGCACAGATACGCAGTATTTT
NA	TRBJ1-2	NA	TRBV4-1	CASSSPRTENYGYTF	TGCGCCAGCAGCTCCCCCCGGACAGAGAACTATGGCTACACCTTC
NA	TRBJ2-5	TRBD1	TRBV2	CASSPDRNRETQYF	TGTGCCAGCAGCCCGGACAGGAATAGGGAGACCCAGTACTTC
NA	TRBJ1-1	NA	TRBV2	CASSYGGRVTEAFF	TGTGCCAGCAGTTACGGGGGGAGGGTAACTGAAGCTTTCTTT
NA	TRBJ2-5	NA	TRBV7-9	CASSLLGGQETQYF	TGTGCCAGCAGCCTACTAGGAGGGCAAGAGACCCAGTACTTC
NA	TRBJ2-5	NA	TRBV19	CASSIGNGLRIETQYF	TGTGCCAGTAGTATAGGCAATGGGCTCAGAATCGAGACCCAGTACTTC
NA	TRBJ1-2	NA	TRBV4-1	CASSQDGSYGYTF	TGCGCCAGCAGCCAAGACGGGAGCTATGGCTACACCTTC
NA	TRBJ1-2	NA	TRBV30	CAWSVRVGVGYTF	TGTGCCTGGAGTGTACGGGTCGGGGTTGGCTACACCTTC
NA	TRBJ1-2	NA	TRBV7-2	CASSLGLGNYGYTF	TGTGCCAGCAGCTTAGGACTCGGCAACTATGGCTACACCTTC
NA	TRBJ2-2	NA	TRBV30	CAWKRQTNTGELFF	TGTGCCTGGAAGCGTCAGACGAACACCGGGGAGCTGTTTTTT
NA	TRBJ2-5	TRBD2	TRBV7-2	CASSLTSGGQETQYF	TGTGCCAGCAGCTTGACTAGCGGGGGGCAAGAGACCCAGTACTTC
once	TRBJ2-7	TRBD1	TRBV11-2	CASSRQGYNEQYF	TGTGCCAGCAGCAGACAGGGGTATAACGAGCAGTACTTC
NA	TRBJ2-1	NA	TRBV7-2	CASSLSGSSYNEQFF	TGTGCCAGCAGCTTATCGGGGAGCTCCTACAATGAGCAGTTCTTC
NA	TRBJ1-6	TRBD1	TRBV5-1	CASSAGTGASSYNSPLHF	TGCGCCAGCAGTGCCGGGACAGGGGCGAGCTCCTATAATTCACCCCTCCACTTT
NA	TRBJ2-3	TRBD2	TRBV10-3	CAISEAGGRKDTQYF	TGTGCCATCAGTGAGGCGGGGGGGCGAAAAGATACGCAGTATTTT
NA	TRBJ1-2	NA	TRBV28	CASSFWVVDSANYGYTF	TGTGCCAGCAGTTTCTGGGTAGTGGACTCAGCTAACTATGGCTACACCTTC
NA	TRBJ2-1	TRBD2	TRBV11-2	CASSPGRAFNEQFF	TGTGCCAGCAGCCCGGGGAGGGCCTTCAATGAGCAGTTCTTC
NA	TRBJ2-2	NA	TRBV1	CTSSLRQGGTGELFF	TGCACCAGCAGCCTTCGTCAGGGAGGCACCGGGGAGCTGTTTTTT
NA	TRBJ1-2	TRBD1	TRBV4-1	CASSQDGGQGWYVHGYTF	TGCGCCAGCAGCCAAGATGGAGGACAGGGTTGGTACGTGCATGGCTACACCTTC
NA	TRBJ2-2	TRBD2	TRBV4-2	CASSPAGDTGELFF	TGTGCCAGCAGCCCGGCGGGGGACACCGGGGAGCTGTTTTTT
NA	TRBJ1-2	TRBD1	TRBV13	CASSLLQGTAGYTF	TGTGCCAGCAGCCTCCTACAGGGGACCGCCGGCTACACCTTC
NA	TRBJ1-5	NA	TRBV7-8	CASSPTERRNQPQHF	TGTGCCAGCAGCCCTACTGAGAGGCGCAATCAGCCCCAGCATTTT
NA	TRBJ2-1	TRBD2	TRBV6-6	CASTRGSSGTYNEQFF	TGTGCCAGCACCCGGGGGTCCAGCGGGACCTACAATGAGCAGTTCTTC
NA	TRBJ1-4	NA	TRBV9	CASSVEQGANEKLFF	TGTGCCAGCAGCGTGGAACAGGGTGCTAATGAAAAACTGTTTTTT
once	TRBJ2-3	NA	TRBV7-7	CASSLAKGADTQYF	TGTGCTAGCAGCTTAGCCAAAGGGGCAGATACGCAGTATTTT
NA	TRBJ2-7	TRBD2	TRBV7-9	CASSPRRGGTYEQYF	TGTGCCAGCAGCCCCCGGCGGGGGGGTACCTACGAGCAGTACTTC
NA	TRBJ1-2	TRBD1	TRBV30	CAWSPRTGLGYTF	TGTGCCTGGAGTCCTCGGACAGGCCTCGGCTACACCTTC
NA	TRBJ1-5	NA	TRBV28	CASGPQPQHF	TGTGCCAGCGGGCCCCAGCCCCAGCATTTT
NA	TRBJ2-1	TRBD2	TRBV10-3	CATTGGRGNNEQFF	TGTGCCACAACGGGGGGGCGGGGGAACAATGAGCAGTTCTTC
NA	TRBJ2-1	TRBD1	TRBV7-9	CASSPSLDRGEQFF	TGTGCCAGCAGCCCCTCACTGGACAGGGGTGAGCAGTTCTTC
NA	TRBJ1-5	NA	TRBV28	CASSLRGIQPQHF	TGTGCCAGCAGTTTAAGGGGGATTCAGCCCCAGCATTTT
NA	TRBJ2-3	TRBD2	TRBV7-2	CASSSSGGAVDTQYF	TGTGCCAGCAGCTCTAGCGGGGGGGCAGTAGATACGCAGTATTTT
NA	TRBJ1-4	NA	TRBV4-3	CASRLQGSSEKLFF	TGCGCCAGCAGGCTTCAGGGGAGCAGTGAAAAACTGTTTTTT
NA	TRBJ1-6	TRBD1	TRBV28	CASRSTGTGFSPLHF	TGTGCCAGCAGATCTACCGGGACAGGTTTCTCACCCCTCCACTTT
NA	TRBJ1-4	NA	TRBV19	CASSKGRVIATNEKLFF	TGTGCCAGTAGCAAAGGCAGGGTGATTGCAACTAATGAAAAACTGTTTTTT
few	TRBJ1-2	NA	TRBV25-1	CASSTQGASSSYTF	TGTGCCAGCAGTACACAGGGCGCTTCTAGCAGCTACACCTTC
NA	TRBJ1-5	TRBD1	TRBV7-9	CASSSGQGSNQPQHF	TGTGCCAGCAGCTCGGGACAGGGGAGCAATCAGCCCCAGCATTTT
once	TRBJ2-3	TRBD2	TRBV27	CASSKSSGGARRTDTQYF	TGTGCCAGCAGTAAATCTAGCGGGGGGGCCAGGCGCACAGATACGCAGTATTTT
once	TRBJ2-7	NA	TRBV27	CASSLRQAVTYF	TGTGCCAGCAGTTTACGACAGGCAGTAACGTACTTC